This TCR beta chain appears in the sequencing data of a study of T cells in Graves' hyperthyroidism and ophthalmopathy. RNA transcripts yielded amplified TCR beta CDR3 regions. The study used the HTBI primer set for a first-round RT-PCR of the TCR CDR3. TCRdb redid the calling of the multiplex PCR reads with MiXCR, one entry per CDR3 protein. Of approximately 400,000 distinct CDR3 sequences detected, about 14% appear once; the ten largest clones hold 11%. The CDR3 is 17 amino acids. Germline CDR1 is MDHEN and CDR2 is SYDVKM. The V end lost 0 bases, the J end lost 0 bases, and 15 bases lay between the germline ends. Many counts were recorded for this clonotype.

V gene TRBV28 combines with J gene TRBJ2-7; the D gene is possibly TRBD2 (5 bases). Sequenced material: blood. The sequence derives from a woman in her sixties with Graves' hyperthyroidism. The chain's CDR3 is CASSLWHGLRPSYEQYF. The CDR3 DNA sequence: TGTGCCAGCAGTTTATGGCACGGACTCAGACCCTCCTACGAGCAGTACTTC.